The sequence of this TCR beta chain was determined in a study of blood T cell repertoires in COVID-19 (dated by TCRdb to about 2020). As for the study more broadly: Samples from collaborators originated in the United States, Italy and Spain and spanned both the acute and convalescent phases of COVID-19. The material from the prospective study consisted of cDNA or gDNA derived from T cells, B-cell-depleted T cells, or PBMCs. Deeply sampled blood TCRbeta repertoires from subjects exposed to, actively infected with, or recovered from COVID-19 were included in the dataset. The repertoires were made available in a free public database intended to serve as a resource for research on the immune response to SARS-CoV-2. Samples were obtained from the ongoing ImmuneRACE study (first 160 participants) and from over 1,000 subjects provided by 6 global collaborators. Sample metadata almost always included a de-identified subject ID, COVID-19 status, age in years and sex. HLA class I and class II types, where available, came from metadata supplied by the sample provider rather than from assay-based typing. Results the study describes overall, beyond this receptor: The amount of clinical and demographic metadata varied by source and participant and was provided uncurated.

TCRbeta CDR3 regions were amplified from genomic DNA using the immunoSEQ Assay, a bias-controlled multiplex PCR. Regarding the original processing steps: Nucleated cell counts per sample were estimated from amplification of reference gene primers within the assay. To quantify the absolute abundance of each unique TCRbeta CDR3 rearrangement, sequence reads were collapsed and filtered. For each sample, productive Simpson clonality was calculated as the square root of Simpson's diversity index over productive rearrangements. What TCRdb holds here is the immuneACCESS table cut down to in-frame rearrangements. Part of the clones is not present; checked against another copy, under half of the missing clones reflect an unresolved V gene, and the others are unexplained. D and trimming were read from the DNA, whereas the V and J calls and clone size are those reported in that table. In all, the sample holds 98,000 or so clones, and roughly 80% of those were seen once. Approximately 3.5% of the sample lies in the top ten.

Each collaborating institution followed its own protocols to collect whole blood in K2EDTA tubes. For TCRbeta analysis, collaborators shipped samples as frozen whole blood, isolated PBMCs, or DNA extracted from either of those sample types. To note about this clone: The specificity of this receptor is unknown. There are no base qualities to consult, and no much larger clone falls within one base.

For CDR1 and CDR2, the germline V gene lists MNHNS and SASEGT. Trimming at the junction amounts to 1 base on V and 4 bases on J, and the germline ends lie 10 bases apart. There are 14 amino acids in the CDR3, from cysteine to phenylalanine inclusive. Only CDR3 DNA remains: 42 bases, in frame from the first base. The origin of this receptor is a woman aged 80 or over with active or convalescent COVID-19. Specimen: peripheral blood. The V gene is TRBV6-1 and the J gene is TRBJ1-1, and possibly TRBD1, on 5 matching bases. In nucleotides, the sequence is TGTGCCAGCAGTGAAGGCGGGGCCGGCACTGAAGCTTTCTTT. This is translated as CASSEGGAGTEAFF.